These T cell receptor beta chains were read from a single sample in a study of PD-1 blockade in classical Hodgkin lymphoma. Clones were sequenced by immunoSEQ multiplex PCR, and TCRdb holds only the in-frame ones, with some missing. The repertoire consists of about 100,000 clones, with roughly 88% occurring once and the leading ten covering 12%. The material was peripheral blood mononuclear cells (PBMCs), obtained at baseline. The receptor source for this set is a human donor with classical Hodgkin lymphoma. Each CDR3 is given with its conserved first and last residue. Some rows have no size entry. The others give once, few or many, or a class for an expanded clone.

j_call v_call clone_size cdr3_aa
TRBJ2-1 TRBV2 NA CASSADSGSVQFF
TRBJ2-2 TRBV14 NA CASSQQGATGELFF
TRBJ1-3 TRBV28 NA CASSLAERRGDGNTIYF
TRBJ2-1 TRBV7-6 NA CASSPPALAISYNEQFF
TRBJ2-5 TRBV5-6 NA CASSLVGTPETQYF
TRBJ1-5 TRBV28 NA CASSLSLGRADSNQPQHF
TRBJ2-1 TRBV5-1 NA CASSLTSGSSYNEQFF
TRBJ1-3 TRBV5-1 NA CASSLVGGSSGNTIYF
TRBJ1-1 TRBV10-2 NA CASSEPAAMNTEAFF
TRBJ1-2 TRBV19 NA CASGSVGGLYGYTF
TRBJ2-2 TRBV5-4 NA CASSGRATTGELFF
TRBJ2-1 TRBV10-3 NA CAMGELANNEQFF
TRBJ2-5 TRBV12-5 NA CASGLGRSGQETQYF
TRBJ2-1 TRBV30 NA CAWSPPRGLAGGSSYNEQFF
TRBJ2-1 TRBV5-1 few CASSLEAIADHNEQFF
TRBJ2-3 TRBV19 NA CASRISGLAGVTDTQYF
TRBJ2-7 TRBV11-2 many CASSLDQGRGYEQYF
TRBJ2-7 TRBV14 NA CASSRDRASSYEQYF
TRBJ2-7 TRBV2 NA CASGEGALAYEQYF
TRBJ2-7 TRBV9 NA CASSVTSGRDGQYF
TRBJ2-7 TRBV7-6 once CASSPRTVPYEQYF
TRBJ2-5 TRBV7-2 few CASTSTGRETQYF